A single sample gave rise to the 25 T cell receptor beta chains below, sequenced in a study of blood T cells in healthy people across ages. A sample-barcoded 5' primer and a J-beta primer mix were used in a second PCR of roughly 6 to 11 cycles. One entry per CDR3 protein results from TCRdb running MiXCR on the 5' RACE reads. The table shows approximately 320,000 distinct CDR3 sequences, with about 25% occurring only once. Sequencing was performed on blood. The receptors originated from a woman in her 70s in good health.

The J gene is TRBJ2-7, the V gene TRBV28; 9 nucleotides align to TRBD1. The CDR3 has 16 residues. V lost 8 bases to trimming and J lost 3 bases; unmatched junction nucleotides: 14. Germline V CDR1 and CDR2: MDHEN, SYDVKM. This CDR3 reads CASPPSSPGQGYEQYF. CDR3 in DNA: TGTGCCAGCCCACCTTCTTCTCCGGGACAGGGCTACGAGCAGTACTTC.

This clonotype was observed a few times. CDR3 bases: TGTGCCAGCAGCTTACAGGAGGGCACTGAAGCTTTCTTT. Protein: CASSLQEGTEAFF. The chain has TRBV7-2 and TRBJ1-1; D unclear. The germline V gene encodes CDR1 SGHTA and CDR2 FQGNSA. V was cut by 2 bases and J by 4 bases, with 8 bases left in between. This CDR3 is built from 13 residues.

This clonotype was counted only a few times. Germline is not matched at one junction end, which may reflect a read error. The J gene is TRBJ2-3, the V gene TRBV5-5; D is unclear. CDR3 size: 15 residues. Germline CDR1 is SGHKS and CDR2 is YYEKEE (reference sequence). The CDR3 region has the DNA TGCGCCAGCAGCTTGTTTGAAACCCACACAGATACGCAGTATTTT. The encoded protein is CASSLFETHTDTQYF.

This clonotype showed up just a few times. The chain carries TRBV29-1 and TRBJ2-5; D is possibly TRBD2 (7 bases). The CDR3 spans 15 residues. V lost 7 bases to trimming and J lost 1 base, with 19 bases between them. Germline V gene lookup returns CDR1 SQVTM and CDR2 ANQGSEA. Here the CDR3 DNA reads TGCAGCGCTGGGGGGGGCCGGAGGATCCAAGAGACCCAGTACTTC. Amino acids: CSAGGGRRIQETQYF.

This clonotype was detected a few times. The chain employs TRBV27 and TRBJ2-7; 10 nucleotides line up with TRBD1. CDR3 length: 15 amino acids. Germline-derived CDR1 and CDR2 are MNHEY and SMNVEV (reference sequence). The ends lost 3 bases at V and 4 bases at J; junction bases unmatched: 6. CDR3: CASSFRGTGVYEQYF. DNA of the CDR3: TGTGCCAGCAGTTTTCGAGGGACAGGGGTGTACGAGCAGTACTTC.

This clonotype was picked up a small number of times. This chain joins TRBV28 and TRBJ2-1; 8 positions agree with TRBD2. Germline assignment: CDR1 MDHEN and CDR2 SYDVKM. Trimming cost V 5 bases and J 2 bases; bases outside gene matches: 11. The CDR3 extends over 17 amino acids. Written as DNA, the CDR3 is TGTGCCAGCAGTGTTATTGGTACTAGCGGCGCCTACAATGAGCAGTTCTTC. This translates into CASSVIGTSGAYNEQFF.

At least ten counts were recorded for this clonotype. This chain links TRBV11-2 with TRBJ1-5, with 7 bases fitting TRBD1. The length of the CDR3 is 15 residues. The V gene's germline CDR1 is SGHAT and CDR2 FQNNGV. The V gene end was trimmed by 1 base and the J gene end by 5 bases; junction bases not matched to a gene: 5. The CDR3 sequence: CASSLAGQSYQPQHF. CDR3 DNA sequence: TGTGCCAGCAGCTTAGCGGGACAGTCCTATCAGCCCCAGCATTTT.

The rearrangement joins TRBV29-1 to TRBJ2-3; the D is unclear. CDR3 length: 12 amino acids. The germline gives CDR1 SQVTM, CDR2 ANQGSEA. Trimming pared 4 bases from V and 6 bases from J, leaving 11 bases between. The CDR3 DNA sequence: TGCAGCGTTGTGATGGGATCCGATACGCAGTATTTT. This sequence encodes CSVVMGSDTQYF.

The chain links TRBV7-2 to TRBJ2-3; weak D call: TRBD2 (5 bases). The germline CDR1 and CDR2 sequences are SGHTA and FQGNSA. V was shortened by 2 bases and J by 7 bases, with 16 bases between the two germline ends. This CDR3 has 15 amino acids. CDR3 protein: CASSLTASNSNTQYF. DNA of the CDR3: TGTGCCAGCAGCTTAACGGCTAGCAATTCTAATACGCAGTATTTT. The full variable domain, with the rest looked up from reference TRBV7-2 and TRBJ2-3, is GAGVSQSPSNKVTEKGKDVELRCDPISGHTALYWYRQSLGQGLEFLIYFQGNSAPDKSGLPSDRFSAERTGGSVSTLTIQRTQQEDSAVYLCASSLTASNSNTQYFGPGTRLTVL.

J is TRBJ1-2 and V is TRBV20-1, with D maybe TRBD1 (5 bases). The CDR3 loop spans 12 amino acids. Trimming removed 4 bases at V and 4 bases at J, with 10 bases between. From germline, CDR1 is DFQATT and CDR2 SNEGSKA (reference sequence). CDR3 sequence: CSAIPGFYGYTF. As DNA, the CDR3 is TGCAGTGCTATCCCAGGGTTCTATGGCTACACCTTC.

This clonotype was found a few times. The chain joins TRBV27 to TRBJ2-1, with D tentatively TRBD2 (6 bases). This CDR3 is 15 amino acids long. Trimming shortened V by 5 bases and J by 0 bases, and 11 bases separated the two germline ends. Germline V CDR1 and CDR2: MNHEY, SMNVEV (reference sequence). The CDR3 coding sequence is TGTGCCAGCAGTGCCCTGGGACTCTCCTACAATGAGCAGTTCTTC. Residues: CASSALGLSYNEQFF.

CDR3 bases: TGTGCCAGCAGCGCCCGGGACCGACAAGAGACCCAGTACTTC. It specifies CASSARDRQETQYF. The V call is TRBV7-9, the J call TRBJ2-5; D may match TRBD1 or TRBD2 (5 bases each). This CDR3 comprises 14 residues. The V end lost 5 bases, the J end lost 2 bases, and 12 bases lay between the germline ends. Germline CDR1 SEHNR, CDR2 FQNEAQ (reference sequence).

In its sample, this clonotype was seen a few times. CDR3 protein: CASSFRDRGRGYTF. CDR3 bases: TGTGCCAGCAGCTTTCGGGACAGGGGTCGTGGCTACACCTTC. The chain joins TRBV5-5 to TRBJ1-2; 10 bases fit TRBD1. The J segment lost 7 bases and the V segment lost 2 bases, leaving 5 bases of the junction unmatched. This CDR3 region has 14 residues. Germline assignment: CDR1 SGHKS and CDR2 YYEKEE (reference sequence).

This clonotype has just a few counts. J is TRBJ1-4 and V is TRBV28, with D hard to call. V lost 6 bases and J 8 bases, leaving 7 bases between the germline ends. The CDR3 totals 11 residues. Germline-derived CDR1 and CDR2 are MDHEN and SYDVKM. CDR3 in amino acids: CASRTREKLFF. Here the CDR3 DNA reads TGTGCCAGCAGAACTCGGGAAAAACTGTTTTTT.

Points on this clonotype: The junction and the germline gene differ at one end; a read error may be behind it. The chain is built from TRBV28 and TRBJ2-1, with a weak D call TRBD1 (5 bases). This CDR3 is built from 16 residues. From germline, CDR1 is MDHEN and CDR2 SYDVKM. DNA for the CDR3: TGTGCCAGCAGTCCTACAGGAAAAATTTCCTACGATGAGCAGTTCTTC. It translates to CASSPTGKISYDEQFF.

This clonotype appeared a few times. Here the CDR3 reads CASSLEVAGGTEAFF. The CDR3 bases are TGTGCCAGCAGCTTAGAAGTGGCTGGTGGCACTGAAGCTTTCTTT. The chain couples TRBV7-9 to TRBJ1-1; D gene ambiguous. The CDR3 sequence is 15 residues long. Trimming stripped 1 base from V and 4 bases from J, with 13 bases between. Per the germline V gene, CDR1 is SEHNR and CDR2 is FQNEAQ (reference sequence).

This clonotype was seen only a few times. The chain links TRBV2 to TRBJ1-6; 7 bases align to TRBD1. Germline assignment: CDR1 SNHLY and CDR2 FYNNEI. V was clipped by 6 bases and J by 12 bases; unmatched bases: 11. This CDR3 has 14 residues. CDR3 nucleotide sequence: TGTGCCAGCAGGGCACAGGGGTTGGATATACCCCTCCACTTT. This encodes CASRAQGLDIPLHF.

This clonotype appeared a few times. CDR3 in amino acids: CASLAPAKNIQYF. The CDR3 DNA follows: TGTGCCAGCTTGGCGCCTGCCAAAAACATTCAGTACTTC. V is TRBV3-1 and J is TRBJ2-4; D remains unclear. V was pared by 8 bases and J by 1 base, with 9 bases between. Per germline, CDR1 LGHDT and CDR2 YNNKEL (reference sequence). This CDR3 region has 13 residues. The full variable domain, in which reference TRBV3-1 and TRBJ2-4 provide the parts outside the CDR3, is DTAVSQTPKYLVTQMGNDKSIKCEQNLGHDTMYWYKQDSKKFLKIMFSYNNKELIINETVPNRFSPKSPDKAHLNLHINSLELGDSAVYFCASLAPAKNIQYFGAGTRLSVL.

This clonotype appeared a few times. The chain employs TRBV13 and TRBJ1-4; the D gene is possibly TRBD1 (6 bases). Trimming stripped 3 bases from V and 0 bases from J, with 11 bases between. Germline V gene sequence: CDR1 PRHDT, CDR2 FYEKMQ (reference sequence). This CDR3 has 16 residues. The CDR3 reads CASSFGGLATNEKLFF. The CDR3 coding sequence is TGTGCCAGCAGCTTCGGGGGCCTTGCAACTAATGAAAAACTGTTTTTT.

This clonotype was detected many times. The V and J genes are TRBV10-3 and TRBJ2-5, with TRBD1 matching over 9 bases. V gave up 0 bases and J gave up 5 bases; unmatched junction bases: 10. The CDR3 length is 17 residues. Germline-derived CDR1 and CDR2 are ENHRY and SYGVKD. The CDR3 nucleotides read TGTGCCATCAGTGAGTCCGGAGTGTACAGGGGGCTGGAGACCCAGTACTTC. Translation gives CAISESGVYRGLETQYF.

The chain employs TRBV28 and TRBJ1-5; no definite D call. The CDR3 is 16 residues long. Germline V gene data show CDR1 as MDHEN and CDR2 as SYDVKM. The ends were cut back, 2 bases at V and 2 bases at J, with 13 bases in the middle. The CDR3 nucleotides are TGTGCCAGCAGTTTAGGCATAGACGAACGCAATCAGCCCCAGCATTTT. Translating gives CASSLGIDERNQPQHF.

J is TRBJ2-1 and V is TRBV29-1, with 12 bases matching TRBD2. The J segment lost 6 bases and the V segment lost 6 bases, leaving 9 bases of the junction unmatched. This CDR3 contains 15 residues. The germline CDR1 and CDR2 sequences are SQVTM and ANQGSEA. The CDR3 DNA sequence: TGCAGCGTCAAAGGGAGGACTAGCGGGACCAATGAGCAGTTCTTC. Translation gives CSVKGRTSGTNEQFF.

In regard to this clonotype: The conserved phenylalanine or tryptophan is not found at the CDR3 terminus, so this likely reflects a read error. This sequence joins TRBV4-3 and TRBJ2-3; unclear D gene. V dropped 1 base and J dropped 4 bases, with 12 bases sitting between them. The germline CDR1 and CDR2 sequences are LGHNA and YSLEER. This CDR3 has 15 amino acids. CDR3 in amino acids: CASSQGLVRADTQYL. In nucleotides, the CDR3 is TGCGCCAGCAGCCAAGGTCTCGTCCGAGCAGATACGCAGTATCTT.

Only a few counts were recorded for this clonotype. The V call is TRBV13, the J call TRBJ1-4; the D gene is possibly TRBD1 (5 bases). CDR3 size: 15 residues. Germline V gives CDR1 PRHDT, CDR2 FYEKMQ (reference sequence). Trimming stripped 3 bases from V and 7 bases from J, with 15 bases between. In nucleotides, the CDR3 is TGTGCCAGCAGCTTCAAGGGACGGCGAGCTGAAAAACTGTTTTTT. It specifies CASSFKGRRAEKLFF.

The CDR3, as DNA: TGTGCCAGCAGCTACCTGGGACAGGGGGGAGAGACCCAGTACTTC. This gives the protein CASSYLGQGGETQYF. The rearrangement uses TRBV7-2 and TRBJ2-5; TRBD1 aligns across 11 bases. CDR1 and CDR2 from the germline V gene are SGHTA and FQGNSA. CDR3 length equals 15 residues. V lost 4 bases, J lost 4 bases, and 5 bases stayed unmatched.